This TCR beta chain was profiled in a study of T cell responses to AZD1222 COVID-19 vaccine. Study-wide results and limits: Among those given AZD1222, only five to seven were seropositive at baseline. Per reports, nearly half of all spike-specific TCRs target regions that are unmutated in variants.

This clone was found a few times. What it binds is unknown. Assay: immunoSEQ multiplex PCR; the TCRdb copy retains only in-frame clones and omits some. The repertoire holds about 220,000 clones, with just over 90% as singletons. The receptor was isolated from an adult in good health. Here the sequenced sample was peripheral blood, taken on day 0 of MenACWY control vaccination.

The CDR3 spells CASSQDKSPNYGYTF. The CDR3 nucleotides read TGCGCCAGCAGCCAAGACAAGTCGCCTAACTATGGCTACACCTTC. The V call is TRBV4-1, the J call TRBJ1-2; D gene unclear. CDR1 MGHRA and CDR2 YSYEKL come from the germline V gene. The V end was cut by 0 bases, the J end by 0 bases, with 8 bases between. The CDR3 runs 15 residues.